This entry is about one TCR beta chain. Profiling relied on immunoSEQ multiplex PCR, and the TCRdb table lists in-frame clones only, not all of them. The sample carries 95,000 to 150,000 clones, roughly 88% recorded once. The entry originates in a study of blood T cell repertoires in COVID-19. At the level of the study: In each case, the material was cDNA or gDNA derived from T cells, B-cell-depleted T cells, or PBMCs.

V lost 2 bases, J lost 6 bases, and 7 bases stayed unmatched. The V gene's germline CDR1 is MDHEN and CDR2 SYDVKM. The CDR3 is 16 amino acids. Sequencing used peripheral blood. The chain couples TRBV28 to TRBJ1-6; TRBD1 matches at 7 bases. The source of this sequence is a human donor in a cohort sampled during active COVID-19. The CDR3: CASSLDSGQSNSPLHF. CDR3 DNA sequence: TGTGCCAGCAGTTTAGACTCGGGACAGAGTAATTCACCCCTCCACTTT.